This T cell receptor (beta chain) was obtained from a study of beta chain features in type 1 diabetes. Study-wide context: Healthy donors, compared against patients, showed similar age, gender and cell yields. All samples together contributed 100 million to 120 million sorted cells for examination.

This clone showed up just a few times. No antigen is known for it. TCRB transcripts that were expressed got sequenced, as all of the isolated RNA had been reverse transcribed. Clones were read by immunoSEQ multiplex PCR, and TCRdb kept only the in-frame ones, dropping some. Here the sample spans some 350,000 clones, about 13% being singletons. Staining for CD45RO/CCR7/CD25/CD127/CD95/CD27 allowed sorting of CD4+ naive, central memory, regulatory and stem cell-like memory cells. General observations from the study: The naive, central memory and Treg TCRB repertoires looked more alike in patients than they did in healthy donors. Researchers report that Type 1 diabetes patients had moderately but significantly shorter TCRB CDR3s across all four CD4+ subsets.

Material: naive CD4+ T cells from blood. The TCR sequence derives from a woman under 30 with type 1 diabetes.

This CDR3 reads CASSGGLSEKLFF. The CDR3, as DNA: TGTGCCAGCAGTGGGGGGTTGTCTGAAAAACTGTTTTTT. The rearrangement uses TRBV11-2 and TRBJ1-4, with a possible D match to TRBD1 (5 bases). Trimming left V 6 bases short and J 7 bases short, with 12 bases between. From germline, CDR1 is SGHAT and CDR2 FQNNGV. The CDR3 has 13 amino acids.